Included here is one T cell receptor beta chain sequence, with context. Its antigen target is currently unknown. Per-base quality was not reported, and no clone a single base away is much larger than it. This entry is derived from a study of OX40 agonist ivuxolimab in advanced cancers. A note on the overall study: The costimulatory receptor OX40 (CD134) was targeted by ivuxolimab, a fully human IgG2 agonistic monoclonal antibody. In the dose-escalation cohort, 82.7% of patients were male, and the mean age was around 60 years, with a range of about 23 to 90. Three dose-escalation patients achieved partial responses, one with hepatocellular carcinoma and two with cutaneous melanoma. Prior anti-PD-1, anti-PD-L1 or anti-CTLA-4 therapy was permitted, and checkpoint inhibitors had been received by around 40% of dose-escalation patients. Intravenous ivuxolimab was administered to patients every 2 weeks at six dose levels: 0.01, 0.1, 0.3, 1.5, 3 and 10 mg/kg. The purpose of peripheral TCRbeta sequencing was to test whether ivuxolimab changed TCR sequence diversity and led to clonal T-cell expansion. The monotherapy dose-escalation portion (N of about 57 patients) of the phase I ivuxolimab trial is reported in the paper. Among the approximately 50 dose-escalation patients, about 19 had hepatocellular carcinoma, around 15 melanoma, 9 renal cell carcinoma and 9 head and neck cancer. Broader findings and caveats from the paper: Low levels of normalized T-cell clonal expansion were also seen in some patients who did not respond. At doses of 0.1 to 3.0 mg/kg, clonal expansion of both CD4+ and CD8+ T cells in blood was seen between baseline and week 6. The antigen specificity of the clonally expanded peripheral T cells was not determined. After ivuxolimab, CD8+ T cells had more expanded clones than CD4+ T cells on average. In the 0.1-3.0 mg/kg groups, partial responders had among the lowest normalized peripheral clonal expansion, particularly in CD8+ T cells.

For sequencing of the TCRbeta CDR3 region, genomic DNA was extracted from the sorted cells. TCRbeta CDR3 regions were sequenced using the immunoSEQ Assay. Entries here come from immuneACCESS through TCRdb and include only in-frame sequences with V and J called. Some clones fail to appear in such tables; in the studies checked, an unresolved V gene covers under half of the shortfall, and the cause of the remainder is unknown. The sample table holds some 14,000 clones, of which 76% were seen once. The top ten clones comprise 16% of the sample. The CDR3 has 14 amino acids, counting the end cysteine and phenylalanine. CDR3 DNA only is kept here, 42 bases in frame from base 1. CDR1 and CDR2 (SGHTA, FQGNSA) derive from the germline V gene. The junction carries 5 bases between V and J, which are trimmed by 0 bases and 2 bases respectively. Patients with autoimmune disease history or receiving systemic immunosuppression were excluded from the trial. Peripheral blood for TCR sequencing was collected from all dose cohorts at baseline, on cycle 4 day 1, and on cycle 7 day 1. Samples were obtained from an open-label, multicenter, first-in-human phase I dose-escalation trial of ivuxolimab. Adults with locally advanced or metastatic head and neck squamous cell, hepatocellular, melanoma or renal cell carcinoma were enrolled in the trial. Before TCR sequencing, CD4+ T cells and CD8+ T cells were sorted from peripheral blood as separate populations.

Sequencing used CD4+ or CD8+ T cells sorted from blood, obtained in a trial of the OX40 agonist ivuxolimab. This receptor was identified in an adult with an advanced solid tumor such as melanoma, head and neck, liver or kidney cancer. The chain was built from TRBV7-2 and TRBJ2-1; no confident D gene assignment can be made. In nucleotide form, the sequence is TGTGCCAGCAGCTTAGCGGGAACCTACAATGAGCAGTTCTTC. This sequence encodes CASSLAGTYNEQFF.